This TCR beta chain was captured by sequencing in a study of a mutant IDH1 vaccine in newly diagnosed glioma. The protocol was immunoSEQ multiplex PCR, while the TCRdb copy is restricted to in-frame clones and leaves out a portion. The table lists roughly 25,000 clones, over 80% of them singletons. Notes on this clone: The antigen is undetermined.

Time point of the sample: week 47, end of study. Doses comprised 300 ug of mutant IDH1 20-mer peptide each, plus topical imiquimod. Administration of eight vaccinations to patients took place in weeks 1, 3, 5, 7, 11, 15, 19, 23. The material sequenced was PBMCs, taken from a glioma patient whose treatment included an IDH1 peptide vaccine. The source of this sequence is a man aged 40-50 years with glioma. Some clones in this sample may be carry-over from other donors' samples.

For the CDR3, the DNA is TGTGCCAGCAGCAATCGAATGACAGGGGAAGATCAGCCCCAGCATTTT. It codes for CASSNRMTGEDQPQHF. The chain has TRBV21-1 and TRBJ1-5; whether TRBD1, the table's D call, matches the DNA was not checked. TRBV21-1 is annotated as a pseudogene. This CDR3 is built from 16 residues.